This TCR beta chain emerged from a study of blood T cell repertoires in COVID-19. Study overall: Spain, Italy and the United States supplied samples that represented acute and convalescent COVID-19. From T cells, B-cell-depleted T cells, or PBMCs came the material, which was cDNA or gDNA.

Original data processing: Estimated nucleated cell counts came from reference gene primer amplification. Only in-frame clones appear in the TCRdb table, and some are missing; sequencing was by immunoSEQ multiplex PCR. The DNA was the basis for D and trimming; V, J and clone size are from that table. The table records 150,000 to 200,000 clones, approximately 84% of them present only once. CDR3 length equals 15 residues. Germline assignment: CDR1 SGHAT and CDR2 FQNNGV. V gave up 1 base and J gave up 9 bases, with 16 bases separating them. The TCR was taken from a human donor with acute or convalescent COVID-19. The donor label of this sample is uncertain. Specimen: peripheral blood. The chain couples TRBV11-2 to TRBJ2-1, with a tentative D call TRBD2 (7 bases). CDR3 region: CASSLGGGALREQFF. DNA for the CDR3: TGTGCCAGCAGCTTAGGAGGGGGGGCTCTTCGTGAGCAGTTCTTC.